What follows describes a single T cell receptor (beta chain). Its antigen is unknown. There are no base qualities to consult, and no much larger clone falls within one base. The germline V gene sets CDR1 to SGHRS and CDR2 to YFSETQ. The CDR3, from cysteine to phenylalanine, totals 15 residues. The only DNA kept is the CDR3, 45 bases in frame from the first base. The trim is 0 bases for V and 7 bases for J, with a gap of 11 bases between the germline ends. Ficoll-Paque density gradient centrifugation was used to isolate PBMCs. The instrument was an Illumina NovaSeq 6000. cDNA libraries for TCRalpha and TCRbeta were prepared by 5'RACE using constant-segment primers, with sample barcodes and unique molecular identifiers added. RNA was extracted from every sample with Trizol reagent. Library amplification was performed in two PCR steps, and a second sample barcode and Illumina TruSeq adapters were introduced in the second step. Libraries were sequenced on an Illumina NovaSeq with 2 x 150 bp paired-end reads. The published analysis was carried out like this. Reads were demultiplexed and collapsed into UMI-guided consensus sequences with migec v1.2.7. Using mixcr v2.1.11, UMI consensuses were aligned to TRA and TRB V and J templates and then assembled into clonotypes. Clonotypes were classified as expanded or contracted when called significant by both edgeR and NoisET, with noise models trained on biological replicates. edgeR calls used a false discovery rate-adjusted p below 0.01 and a log2 fold-change threshold of 1. PCA with hierarchical clustering of max-normalized trajectories of the 1000 most abundant clonotypes was used as exploratory dynamics analysis. Each responding clone was given a CD4 or CD8 phenotype based on the CD4+ and CD8+ repertoires, which had been sequenced separately. The public reads were run again by TCRdb, first through fastp at Q25 and then through MiXCR, and only productive beta chains were kept. All rows with the same CDR3 protein become a single entry with the most common DNA and genes. TCRdb, rather than the study authors, made the V and J calls. This sample gives a few hundred thousand distinct CDR3 sequences in total; around 24% of them show up just once. Together, the top ten hold roughly 8.9% of the sample.

The sample belongs to a study of T-cell memory formation after mild COVID-19 (dated by TCRdb to the early 2020s). Background on the whole study: TCR sequence clusters from the two donors were found to be largely donor specific. T-cell clones expanding and contracting after mild COVID-19 in two donors were tracked by longitudinal TCRalpha and TCRbeta repertoire sequencing. Two young, previously healthy adult volunteers made up the cohort, one male and one female.

Summary of the overall study and its limitations: Contracting CD4+ clones were found mainly in CM and EM memory subsets, while CD8+ clones were enriched in EMRA. Only a couple of mild cases were covered in the study, and larger cohorts including severe cases with pre-infection samples were considered necessary. SARS-CoV-2 specificity of the second-wave clones peaking on day 37 was not confirmed. From day 15 to 85, contracting clones showed balanced CD4/CD8 phenotypes, whereas a second wave of clones that expanded from day 15 to 37 leaned towards CD4+. The detection of some responding clones in pre-infection memory suggests that pre-existing cross-reactive memory T cells joined the SARS-CoV-2 response.

This TCR came from an adult woman who had mild COVID-19 (a few samples of this study predate the infection). The sample titles of this study are shuffled in the database, so cell type and time point are left out; the donor was told from shared clones. The sequence links TRBV5-1 to TRBJ1-6; the D gene assignment is ambiguous. Sequencing was carried out using PBMCs or a T cell subset sorted from them (not recorded which). The CDR3 region has the sequence CASSLVSVWNSPLHF. The DNA sequence is TGCGCCAGCAGCTTGGTTTCCGTGTGGAATTCACCCCTCCACTTT. With the rest looked up from the reference TRBV5-1 and TRBJ1-6 genes rather than sequenced, the full variable domain is KAGVTQTPRYLIKTRGQQVTLSCSPISGHRSVSWYQQTPGQGLQFLFEYFSETQRNKGNFPGRFSGRQFSNSRSEMNVSTLELGDSALYLCASSLVSVWNSPLHFGNGTRLTVT.